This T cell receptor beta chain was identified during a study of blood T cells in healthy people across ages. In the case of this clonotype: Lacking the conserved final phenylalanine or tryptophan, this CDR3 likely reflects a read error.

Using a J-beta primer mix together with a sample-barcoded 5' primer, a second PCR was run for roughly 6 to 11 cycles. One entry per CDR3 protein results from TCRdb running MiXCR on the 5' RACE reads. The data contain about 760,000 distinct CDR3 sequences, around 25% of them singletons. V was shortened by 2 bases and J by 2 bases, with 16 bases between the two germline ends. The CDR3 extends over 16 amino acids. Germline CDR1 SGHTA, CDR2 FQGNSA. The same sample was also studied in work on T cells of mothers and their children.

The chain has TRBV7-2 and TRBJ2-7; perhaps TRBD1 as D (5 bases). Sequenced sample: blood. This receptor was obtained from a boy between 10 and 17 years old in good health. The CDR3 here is CASSLQNSGNPYEQYL. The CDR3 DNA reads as TGTGCCAGCAGCTTACAGAACTCAGGGAATCCCTACGAGCAGTACCTC.